This T cell receptor (beta chain) was captured by sequencing in a study of T cell responses to AZD1222 COVID-19 vaccine. Study-wide results and limits: Across spike, vaccine-associated CD4 TCRs were found, dominant at 160-218 and 743-854.

Data came from immunoSEQ multiplex PCR; TCRdb stores just in-frame clones and leaves some out. The profile shows about 180,000 clones, approximately 95% of them singletons. In regard to this clone: The antigen is unknown.

Source: peripheral blood, taken 28 days after the second dose of the MenACWY control vaccine. This receptor was taken from an adult who received the MenACWY meningococcal vaccine as a control.

The DNA for the CDR3 is TGTGCCAGCAGCTTAGGAGTGGGGGGAGGGTATTTT. It codes for CASSLGVGGGYF. The chain uses TRBV7-2 and TRBJ2-3; TRBD2 might be the D (6 bases). The germline gives CDR1 SGHTA, CDR2 FQGNSA. The CDR3 has 12 amino acids. Between the trimmed V and J ends, which lost 1 base and 14 bases, there was a span of 13 bases.